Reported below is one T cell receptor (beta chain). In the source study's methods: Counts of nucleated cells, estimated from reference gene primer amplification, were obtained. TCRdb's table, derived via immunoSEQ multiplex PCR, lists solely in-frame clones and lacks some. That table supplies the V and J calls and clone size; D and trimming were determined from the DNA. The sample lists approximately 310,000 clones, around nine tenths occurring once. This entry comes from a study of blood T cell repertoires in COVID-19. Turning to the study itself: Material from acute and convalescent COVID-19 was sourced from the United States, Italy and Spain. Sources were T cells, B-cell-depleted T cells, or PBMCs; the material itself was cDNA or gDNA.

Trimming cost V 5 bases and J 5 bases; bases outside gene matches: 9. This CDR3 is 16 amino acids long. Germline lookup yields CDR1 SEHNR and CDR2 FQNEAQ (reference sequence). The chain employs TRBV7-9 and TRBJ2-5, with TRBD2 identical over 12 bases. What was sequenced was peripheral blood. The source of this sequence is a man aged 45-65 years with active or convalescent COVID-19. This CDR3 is CASSPGLAGIAETQYF. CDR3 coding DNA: TGTGCCAGCAGCCCCGGACTAGCGGGGATTGCGGAGACCCAGTACTTC.